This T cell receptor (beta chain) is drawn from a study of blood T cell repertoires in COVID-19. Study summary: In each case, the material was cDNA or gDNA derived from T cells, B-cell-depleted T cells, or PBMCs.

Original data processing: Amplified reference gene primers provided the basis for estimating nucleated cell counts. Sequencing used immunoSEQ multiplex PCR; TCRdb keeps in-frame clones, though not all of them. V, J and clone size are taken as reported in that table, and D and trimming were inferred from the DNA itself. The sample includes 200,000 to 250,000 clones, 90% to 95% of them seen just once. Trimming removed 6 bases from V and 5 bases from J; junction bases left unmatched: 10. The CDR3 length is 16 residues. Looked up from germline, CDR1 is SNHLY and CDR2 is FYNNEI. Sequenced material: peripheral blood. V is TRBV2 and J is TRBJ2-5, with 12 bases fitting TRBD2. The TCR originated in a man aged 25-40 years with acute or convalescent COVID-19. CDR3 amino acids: CASSGRASGGAETQYF. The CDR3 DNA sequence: TGTGCCAGCAGCGGTAGGGCTAGCGGGGGGGCCGAGACCCAGTACTTC.